Detailed here is one T cell receptor beta chain. The data are from a study of cytomegalovirus exposure and HLA in healthy donors. Vbeta (60) and Jbeta (13) primers were used in the PCR. Per the original methods: The count from a later analysis was tens of millions of unique TCR beta chains, around 10 million of them shared. The protocol was immunoSEQ multiplex PCR, while the TCRdb copy is restricted to in-frame clones and leaves out a portion. V and J calls and clone size are those listed in that table; D and trimming were worked out from the DNA. The table lists approximately 45,000 clones. Germline V lookup: CDR1 SEHNR, CDR2 FQNEAQ (reference sequence). The CDR3 runs to 16 residues. V was cut by 7 bases and J by 0 bases, with 18 bases left in between.

Sequencing input: PBMCs. The source is a male donor in good health and CMV-seronegative. The V and J genes are TRBV7-9 and TRBJ1-1; D possibly corresponds to TRBD1 (5 bases). CDR3 amino acids: CASTMGQINMNTEAFF. CDR3 bases: TGTGCCAGCACCATGGGGCAGATTAATATGAACACTGAAGCTTTCTTT. The variable domain in full, completed from reference TRBV7-9 and TRBJ1-1, reads DTGVSQNPRHKITKRGQNVTFRCDPISEHNRLYWYRQTLGQGPEFLTYFQNEAQLEKSRLLSDRFSAERPKGSFSTLEIQRTEQGDSAMYLCASTMGQINMNTEAFFGQGTRLTVV.